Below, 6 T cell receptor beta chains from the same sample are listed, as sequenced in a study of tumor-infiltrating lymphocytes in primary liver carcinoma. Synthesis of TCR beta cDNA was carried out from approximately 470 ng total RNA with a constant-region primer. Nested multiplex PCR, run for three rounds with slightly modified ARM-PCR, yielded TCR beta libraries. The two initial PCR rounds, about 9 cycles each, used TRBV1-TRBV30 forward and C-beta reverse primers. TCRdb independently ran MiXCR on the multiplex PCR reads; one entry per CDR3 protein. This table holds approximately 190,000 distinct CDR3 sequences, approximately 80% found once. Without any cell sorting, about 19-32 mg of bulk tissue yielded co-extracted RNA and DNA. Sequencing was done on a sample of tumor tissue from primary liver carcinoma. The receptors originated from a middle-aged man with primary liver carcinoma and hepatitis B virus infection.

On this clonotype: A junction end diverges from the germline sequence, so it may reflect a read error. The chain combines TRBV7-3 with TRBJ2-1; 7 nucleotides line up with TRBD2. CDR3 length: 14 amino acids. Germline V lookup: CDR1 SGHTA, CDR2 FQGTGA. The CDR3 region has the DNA TGTGCCAGCAGCTCCCTCGGGACGGGGGGTGAGCGGTTCTTC. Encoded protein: CASSSLGTGGERFF.

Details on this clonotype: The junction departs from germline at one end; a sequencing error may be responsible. The CDR3 DNA reads TGCAGCGTTGCCCGGGGGCGGAGTGAAATACTGTTTTTT. Amino acids: CSVARGRSEILFF. The chain links TRBV29-1 to TRBJ1-4; possible D gene TRBD1, 6 bases. The germline CDR1 and CDR2 sequences are SQVTM and ANQGSEA. The CDR3 sequence is 13 residues long.

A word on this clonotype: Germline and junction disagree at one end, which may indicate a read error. The CDR3, as DNA: TGCATCTTCCTATGGAGACACGAGCACTACTTC. Its protein is CIFLWRHEHYF. V usage is TRBV29-1 and J usage is TRBJ2-7; D remains unclear. Germline V lookup: CDR1 SQVTM, CDR2 ANQGSEA. CDR3 length equals 11 residues.

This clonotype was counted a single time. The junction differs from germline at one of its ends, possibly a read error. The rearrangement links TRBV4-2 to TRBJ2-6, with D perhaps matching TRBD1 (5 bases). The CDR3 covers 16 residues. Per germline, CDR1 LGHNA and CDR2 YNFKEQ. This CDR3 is CASSQETSSGANVLTF. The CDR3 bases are TGTGCCAGCAGCCAAGAAACAAGCTCTGGGGCCAACGTCCTAACTTTC.

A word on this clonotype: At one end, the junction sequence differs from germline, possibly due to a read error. The CDR3 nucleotides are TGCAGCGGGGGAGACAGCTTGAACACTGGAGCTTTCTTT. Translating gives CSGGDSLNTGAFF. The V call is TRBV29-1, the J call TRBJ1-1; a possible D gene is TRBD1 (5 bases). The CDR3 totals 13 residues. CDR1 and CDR2 (germline): SQVTM, ANQGSEA. The full variable domain, completed using reference TRBV29-1 and TRBJ1-1, is SAVISQKPSRDICQRGTSLTIQCQVDSQVTMMFWYRQQPGQSLTLIATANQGSEATYESGFVIDKFPISRPNLTFSTLTVSNMSPEDSSIYLCSGGDSLNTGAFFGQGTRLTVV.

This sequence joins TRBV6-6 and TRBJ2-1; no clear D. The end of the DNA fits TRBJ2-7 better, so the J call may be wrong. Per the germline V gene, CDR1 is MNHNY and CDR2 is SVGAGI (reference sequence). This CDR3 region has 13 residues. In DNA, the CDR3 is TGTGCCAGCACGAGTCAGTCTTACAATGAGCAGTACTTC. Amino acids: CASTSQSYNEQYF.